This T cell receptor beta chain was sequenced in a study of shared clonotypes between healthy human individuals. The V end lost 5 bases, the J end lost 3 bases, and 13 bases lay between the germline ends. CDR3 size: 14 residues. Per germline, CDR1 SGHTA and CDR2 FQGNSA. Generated by immunoSEQ multiplex PCR, the TCRdb table keeps only in-frame clones and is missing some. This sample has about 2,500,000 clones, with around nine tenths found just once. The rearrangement links TRBV7-2 to TRBJ1-2; D is uncertain. Sequences were obtained from naive CD4+ T cells sorted from blood. Described subset: CD45RA+ positively selected. This receptor was identified in a man aged 18 to 30 in good health. The CDR3 protein is CASSPVRRDYGYTF. The CDR3, as DNA: TGTGCCAGCAGCCCCGTGCGGCGCGACTATGGCTACACCTTC.